Reported below is one T cell receptor (beta chain). The entry originates in a study of control samples from healthy donors and cancer patients. Assay: immunoSEQ multiplex PCR; the TCRdb copy retains only in-frame clones and omits some. The sample yields roughly 150,000 clones, over 85% seen once. The germline V gene has CDR1 LNHDA and CDR2 SQIVND (reference sequence). V shed 6 bases, J shed 6 bases, and the junction held 7 bases outside the gene matches. The CDR3 runs 13 residues. The sequence derives from a man aged 50-60 years in good health. Material for sequencing was blood. The rearrangement links TRBV19 to TRBJ2-7; 8 bases map to TRBD1. The CDR3 DNA reads TGTGCCAGTAGGGGCAGGGGGCGACCCGAGCAGTACTTC. This sequence encodes CASRGRGRPEQYF.